The rows below give T cell receptor beta chains drawn from one sample of a study of beta chain features in type 1 diabetes. Sequencing used immunoSEQ multiplex PCR; TCRdb keeps in-frame clones, though not all of them. This table has just over 600,000 clones, about 16% appearing once. The sequenced sample was naive CD4+ T cells from blood. These receptors all stem from a man aged 18-30 years in good health. The CDR3 runs from the conserved cysteine through the conserved F or W. D genes are given only for firm matches. Rows may omit the clone size; those that give it use once, few, many or a size class.

CDR3 length	D gene	clone size	V gene	J gene	CDR3 DNA	CDR3 protein
14	-	few	TRBV25-1	TRBJ1-4	TGTGCCAGCAGTGATAGGGGAACTAATGAAAAACTGTTTTTT	CASSDRGTNEKLFF
15	-	-	TRBV6-5	TRBJ2-3	TGTGCCAGCAGTTACTCTCGGGCTAGCACAGATATGCAGTATTTT	CASSYSRASTDMQYF
19	TRBD2	few	TRBV14	TRBJ2-6	TGTGCCAGCAGCCAAGATCATAGACTAGCAATGACTGGGGCCAACGTCCTGACTTTC	CASSQDHRLAMTGANVLTF
15	-	-	TRBV11-2	TRBJ2-3	TGTGCCAGCAGCTTAGTGGATTCCCGCACAGATACGCAGTATTTT	CASSLVDSRTDTQYF
16	-	few	TRBV6-4	TRBJ2-1	TGTGCCAGCAGTGACTGTGTAGCCGGGGGTTCTTGTGAGCAGTTCTTC	CASSDCVAGGSCEQFF
13	-	-	TRBV11-3	TRBJ2-1	TGTGCCAGCAGCTTAGGGGCGGGCAGTGAGCAGTTCTTC	CASSLGAGSEQFF
11	TRBD1	few	TRBV28	TRBJ1-1	TGTGCCGGGACAGGGGGCACTGAAGCTTTCTTT	CAGTGGTEAFF
18	TRBD1	few	TRBV4-2	TRBJ1-3	TGTGCCAGCAGCCAAGATAGGACAGGGCTTCCGACGAGAAACACCATATATTTT	CASSQDRTGLPTRNTIYF
14	TRBD1	-	TRBV5-6	TRBJ1-1	TGTGCCAGCAGCTTCACAGGGGTCGCGACTGAAGCTTTCTTT	CASSFTGVATEAFF
17	TRBD2	few	TRBV9	TRBJ2-1	TGTGCCAGCAGCTCCCTAGCGGGGCCCGACTCCTACAATGAGCAGTTCTTC	CASSSLAGPDSYNEQFF
16	-	few	TRBV27	TRBJ2-7	TGTGCCAGCAGACAGGGGGGGAGTCTCCGCAGTTACGAGCAGTACTTC	CASRQGGSLRSYEQYF
11	-	few	TRBV30	TRBJ2-7	TGTGCCTGGATGGCGGGTTTAGAGCAGTACTTC	CAWMAGLEQYF
14	TRBD1	few	TRBV29-1	TRBJ1-1	TGCAGCGTTGAAGATCCGGACAGGGTCACTGAAGCTTTCTTT	CSVEDPDRVTEAFF
15	TRBD1	-	TRBV29-1	TRBJ2-1	TGCAGCGTACCGACAGGGAAGTTTTTCTACAATGAGCAGTTCTTC	CSVPTGKFFYNEQFF
14	TRBD1	-	TRBV30	TRBJ1-4	TGTGCCTGGGCACGGGACAGGGGGGTTGAAAAACTGTTTTTT	CAWARDRGVEKLFF
16	-	-	TRBV15	TRBJ2-3	TGTGCCACCAGCAGGCCCTGGTCGACGCCGGAACTTACGCAGTATTTT	CATSRPWSTPELTQYF
11	-	-	TRBV28	TRBJ2-7	TGTGCCAGCAGTTTACCCTCCGAGCAGTACTTC	CASSLPSEQYF
13	-	-	TRBV29-1	TRBJ1-2	TGCAGCGTTGTGAACAGGGCGGACTATGGCTACACCTTC	CSVVNRADYGYTF
14	-	-	TRBV30	TRBJ2-2	TGTGCCGGGGTTTGGGCACCGAACACCGGGGAGCTGTTTTTT	CAGVWAPNTGELFF
13	-	-	TRBV5-1	TRBJ2-7	TGCGCCAGCAGCTTGCATAGCTCCTACGAGCAGTACTTC	CASSLHSSYEQYF
16	TRBD2	few	TRBV4-2	TRBJ2-3	TGTGCCAGCAGCCAAGGAGAAGCGGGATACACAGATACGCAGTATTTT	CASSQGEAGYTDTQYF
16	-	-	TRBV7-2	TRBJ2-2	TGTGCCAGCAGCTTAGTACGTGGGGGAAGAACCGGGGAGCTGTTTTTT	CASSLVRGGRTGELFF
14	-	-	TRBV7-9	TRBJ2-3	TGTGCCAGCAGCTTAGCTCCTGGCACAGATACGCAGTATTTT	CASSLAPGTDTQYF
14	TRBD2	many	TRBV10-3	TRBJ2-3	TGTGCCATCATGCCTAGCGGAAACACAGATACGCAGTATTTT	CAIMPSGNTDTQYF
15	-	-	TRBV19	TRBJ2-1	TGTGCCAGCTCCCGCGAGGAGAGCTCCTACAATGAGCAGTTCTTC	CASSREESSYNEQFF
15	TRBD1	-	TRBV7-6	TRBJ2-5	TGTGCCAGCAGCTCGCACGGGACAGGGCACGAGACCCAGTACTTC	CASSSHGTGHETQYF